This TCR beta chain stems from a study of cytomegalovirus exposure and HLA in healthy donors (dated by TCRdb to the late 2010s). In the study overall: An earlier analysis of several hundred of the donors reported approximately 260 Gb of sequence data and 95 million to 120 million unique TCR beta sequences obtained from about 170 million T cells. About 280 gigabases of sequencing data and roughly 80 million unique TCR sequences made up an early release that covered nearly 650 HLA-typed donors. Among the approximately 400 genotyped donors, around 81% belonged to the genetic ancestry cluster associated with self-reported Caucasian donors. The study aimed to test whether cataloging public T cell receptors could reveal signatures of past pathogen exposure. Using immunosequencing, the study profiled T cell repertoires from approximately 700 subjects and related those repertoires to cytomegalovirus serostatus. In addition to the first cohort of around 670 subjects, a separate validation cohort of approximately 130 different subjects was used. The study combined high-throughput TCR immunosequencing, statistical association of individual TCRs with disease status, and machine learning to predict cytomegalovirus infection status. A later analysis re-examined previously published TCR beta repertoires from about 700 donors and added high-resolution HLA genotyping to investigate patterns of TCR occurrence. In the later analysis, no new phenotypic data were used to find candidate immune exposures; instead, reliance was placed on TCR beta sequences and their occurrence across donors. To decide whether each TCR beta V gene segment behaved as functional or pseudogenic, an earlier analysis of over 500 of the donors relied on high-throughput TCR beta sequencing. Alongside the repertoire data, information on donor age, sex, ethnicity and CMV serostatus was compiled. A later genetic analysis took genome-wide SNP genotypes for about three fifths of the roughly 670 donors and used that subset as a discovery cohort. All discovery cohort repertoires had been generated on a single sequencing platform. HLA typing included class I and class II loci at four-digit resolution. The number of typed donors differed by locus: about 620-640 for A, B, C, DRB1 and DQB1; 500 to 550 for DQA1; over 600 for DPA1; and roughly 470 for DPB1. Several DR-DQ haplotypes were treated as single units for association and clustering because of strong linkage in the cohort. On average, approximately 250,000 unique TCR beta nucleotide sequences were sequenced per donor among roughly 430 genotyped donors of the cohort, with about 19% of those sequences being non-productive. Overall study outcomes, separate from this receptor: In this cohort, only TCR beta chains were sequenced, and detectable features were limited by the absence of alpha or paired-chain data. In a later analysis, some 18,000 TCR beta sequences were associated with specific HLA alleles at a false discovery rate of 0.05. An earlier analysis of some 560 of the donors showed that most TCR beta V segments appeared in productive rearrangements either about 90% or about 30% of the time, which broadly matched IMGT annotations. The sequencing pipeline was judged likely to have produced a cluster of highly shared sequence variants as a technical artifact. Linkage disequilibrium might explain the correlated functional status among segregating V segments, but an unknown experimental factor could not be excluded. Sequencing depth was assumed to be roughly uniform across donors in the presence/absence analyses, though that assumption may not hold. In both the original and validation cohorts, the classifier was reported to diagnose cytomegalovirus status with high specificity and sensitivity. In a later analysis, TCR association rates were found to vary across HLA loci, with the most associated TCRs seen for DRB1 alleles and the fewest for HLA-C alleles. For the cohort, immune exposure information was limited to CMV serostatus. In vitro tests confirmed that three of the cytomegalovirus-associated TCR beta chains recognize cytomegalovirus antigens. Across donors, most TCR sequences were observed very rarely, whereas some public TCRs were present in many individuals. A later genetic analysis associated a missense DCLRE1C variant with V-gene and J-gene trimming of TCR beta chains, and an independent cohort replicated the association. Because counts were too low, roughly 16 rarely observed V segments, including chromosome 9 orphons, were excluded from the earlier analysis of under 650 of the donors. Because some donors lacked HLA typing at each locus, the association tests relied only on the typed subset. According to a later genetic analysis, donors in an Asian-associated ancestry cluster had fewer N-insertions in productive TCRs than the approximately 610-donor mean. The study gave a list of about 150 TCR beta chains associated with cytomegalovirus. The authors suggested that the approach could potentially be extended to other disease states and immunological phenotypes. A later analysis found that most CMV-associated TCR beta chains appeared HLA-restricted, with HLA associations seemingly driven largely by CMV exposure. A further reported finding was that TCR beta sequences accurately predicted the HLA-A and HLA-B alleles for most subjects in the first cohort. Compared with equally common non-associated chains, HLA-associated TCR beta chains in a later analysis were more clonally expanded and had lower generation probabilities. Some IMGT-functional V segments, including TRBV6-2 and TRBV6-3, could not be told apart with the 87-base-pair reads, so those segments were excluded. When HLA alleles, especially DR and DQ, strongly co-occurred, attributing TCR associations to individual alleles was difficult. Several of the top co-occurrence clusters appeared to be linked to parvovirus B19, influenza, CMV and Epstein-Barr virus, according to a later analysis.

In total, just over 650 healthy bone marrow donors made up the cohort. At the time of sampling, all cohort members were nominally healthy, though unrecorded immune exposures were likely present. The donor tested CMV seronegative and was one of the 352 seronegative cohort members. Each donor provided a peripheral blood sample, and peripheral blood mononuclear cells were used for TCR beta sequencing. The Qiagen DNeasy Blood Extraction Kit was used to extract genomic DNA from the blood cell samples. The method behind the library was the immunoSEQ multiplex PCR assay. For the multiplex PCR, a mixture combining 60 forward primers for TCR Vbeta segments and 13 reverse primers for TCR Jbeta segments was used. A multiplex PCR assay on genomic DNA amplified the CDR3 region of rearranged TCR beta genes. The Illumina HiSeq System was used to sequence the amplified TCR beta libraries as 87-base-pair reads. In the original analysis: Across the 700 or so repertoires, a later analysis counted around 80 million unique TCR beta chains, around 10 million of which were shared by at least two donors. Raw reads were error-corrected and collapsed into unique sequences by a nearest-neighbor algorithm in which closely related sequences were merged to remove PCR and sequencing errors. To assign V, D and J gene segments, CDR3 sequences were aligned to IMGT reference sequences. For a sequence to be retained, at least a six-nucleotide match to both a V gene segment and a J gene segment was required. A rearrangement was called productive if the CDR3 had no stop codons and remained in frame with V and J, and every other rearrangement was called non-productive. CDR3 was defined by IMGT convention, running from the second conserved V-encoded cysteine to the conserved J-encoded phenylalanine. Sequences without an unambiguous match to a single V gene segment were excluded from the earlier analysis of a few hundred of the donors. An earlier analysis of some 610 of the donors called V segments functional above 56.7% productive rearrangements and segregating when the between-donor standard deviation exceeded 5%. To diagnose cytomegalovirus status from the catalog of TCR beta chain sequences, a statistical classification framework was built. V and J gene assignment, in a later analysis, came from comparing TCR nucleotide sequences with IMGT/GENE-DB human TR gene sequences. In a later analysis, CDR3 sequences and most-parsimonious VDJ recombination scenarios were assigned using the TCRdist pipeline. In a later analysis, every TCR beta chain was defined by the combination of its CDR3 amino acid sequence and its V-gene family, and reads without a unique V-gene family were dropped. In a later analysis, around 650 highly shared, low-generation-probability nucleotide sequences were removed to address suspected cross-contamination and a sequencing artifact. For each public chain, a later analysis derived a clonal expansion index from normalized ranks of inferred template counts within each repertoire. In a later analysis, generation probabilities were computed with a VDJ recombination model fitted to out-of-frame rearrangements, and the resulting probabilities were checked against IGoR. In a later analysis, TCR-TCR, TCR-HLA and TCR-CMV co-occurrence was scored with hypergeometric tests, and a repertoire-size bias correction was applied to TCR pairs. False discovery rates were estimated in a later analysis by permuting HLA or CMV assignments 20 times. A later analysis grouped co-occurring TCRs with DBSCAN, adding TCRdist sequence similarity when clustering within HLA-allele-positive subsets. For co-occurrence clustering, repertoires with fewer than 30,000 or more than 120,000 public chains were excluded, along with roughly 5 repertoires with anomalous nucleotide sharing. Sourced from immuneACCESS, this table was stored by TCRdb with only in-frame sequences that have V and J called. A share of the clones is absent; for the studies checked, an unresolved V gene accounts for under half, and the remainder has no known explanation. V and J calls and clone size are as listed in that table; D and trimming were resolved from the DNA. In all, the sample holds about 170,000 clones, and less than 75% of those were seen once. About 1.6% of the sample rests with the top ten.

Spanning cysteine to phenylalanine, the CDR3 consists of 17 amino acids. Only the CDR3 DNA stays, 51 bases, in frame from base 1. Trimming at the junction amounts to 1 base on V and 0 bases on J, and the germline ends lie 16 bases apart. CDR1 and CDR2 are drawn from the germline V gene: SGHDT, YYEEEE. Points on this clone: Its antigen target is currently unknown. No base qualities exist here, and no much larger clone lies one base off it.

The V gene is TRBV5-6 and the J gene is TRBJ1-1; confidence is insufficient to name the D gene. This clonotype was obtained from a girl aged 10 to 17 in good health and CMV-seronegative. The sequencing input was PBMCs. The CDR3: CASSLMFEARVNTEAFF. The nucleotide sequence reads TGTGCCAGCAGCTTGATGTTCGAAGCCCGGGTGAACACTGAAGCTTTCTTT.